This TCR beta chain stems from a study of shared clonotypes between healthy human individuals. V was shortened by 3 bases and J by 5 bases, with 5 bases between the two germline ends. Germline lookup yields CDR1 MDHEN and CDR2 SYDVKM. The CDR3 is 11 amino acids. The method was immunoSEQ multiplex PCR; TCRdb's version includes in-frame clones alone and lacks a portion of them. Of 850,000 to 1,200,000 clones detected, around 74% appear once; the ten largest clones hold 1.2% to 1.5%. Sequencing input: memory CD4+ T cells sorted from blood. This sample's subset: CD45RA-negative fraction. The J gene is TRBJ2-7, the V gene TRBV28; the D is unclear. The sequence was collected from a young man in good health. DNA for the CDR3: TGTGCCAGCAGTTTTTCCCACGAGCAGTACTTC. Translating gives CASSFSHEQYF.